Listed below are T cell receptor beta chains from one sample, sequenced in a study of blood T cells in healthy people across ages. Via MiXCR, TCRdb re-called the 5' RACE reads, giving one row per CDR3 protein. The sample yields fewer than 700,000 distinct CDR3 sequences, roughly 43% seen once. Source material: blood. The source of these receptors is a man older than 75 in good health. Both conserved end residues are part of each CDR3.

>15|TRBV10-3
CASGFGQGLTETQYF
>16|TRBV7-9
CASSRNTGASTDTQYF
>15|TRBV7-2
CASSSGSASREEQFF
>16|TRBV6-6
CASSHHPLEGNEKLFF
>16|TRBV18
CASSPSVLLAGTVPYF
>14|TRBV11-1
CASSVEAAPDTQYF
>13|TRBV29-1
CSVVPGTGQPQHF
>13|TRBV20-1
CSASARSGREQFF
>18|TRBV15
CATSRDSRARGFFYEQYF
>17|TRBV4-1
CASSQGRGVTSTGELFF
>15|TRBV7-9
CASSPQTLGKNIQYF
>15|TRBV6-6
CASSYSDLQGDWQYF
>17|TRBV29-1
CSVAGPGGPIGGYGYTF
>16|TRBV2
CASSEIMRGRTDTQYF
>12|TRBV24-1
CATTAGTDTQYF
>16|TRBV5-1
CASSLVSGTTTDTQYF
>15|TRBV2
CASSERLASTDTQYF
>12|TRBV29-1
CSVDGGIQPQHF
>15|TRBV20-1
CSARGQGFGANVLTF
>15|TRBV12-3/TRBV12-4
CASSDQGAGRYEQYF
>14|TRBV20-1
CSAIGGLTQETQYF
>16|TRBV19
CASSTYGTGTYSPLHF
>19|TRBV3-1
CASSQSWLSKTKVDATQYF
>15|TRBV7-2
CASRTPGGLFQGYTF
>16|TRBV20-1
CSARDAYDGATYEQYF
>11|TRBV28
CASKDPTEAFF
>11|TRBV20-1
CSASGEETQYF
>13|TRBV12-3/TRBV12-4
CASSFGLAATQYF
>15|TRBV12-3/TRBV12-4
CASSLVSGVPYGYTF
>16|TRBV6-1
CASSEYRLADFNEQFF
>14|TRBV7-2
CASSLLGVQETQYF
>17|TRBV7-9
CASSLAFRDRYTDTQYF
>14|TRBV20-1
CSAPTSGPQETQYF
>15|TRBV7-2
CASSLAGTGYYEQYF
>16|TRBV6-5
CASSYSTGPPKNIQYF
>16|TRBV4-3
CASSQFSGGAGDTQYF
>11|TRBV20-1
CSARGGDGYTF
>15|TRBV5-1
CASSPEPTEYNEQFF
>15|TRBV5-6
CASSFAGTGRHEQYF
>16|TRBV6-2/TRBV6-3
CASSSGTSGIPSFEYF
>17|TRBV5-1
CASSDRWAGGGYTEAFF
>14|TRBV20-1
CSATVGRGIDTQYF
>13|TRBV28
CASEREALHTQYF